These 18 T cell receptor beta chains came from one sample sequenced in a study of T cell responses to AZD1222 COVID-19 vaccine. Sequencing was performed with immunoSEQ multiplex PCR; in TCRdb, only in-frame clones are kept and a portion is missing. The sample holds 150,000 to 200,000 clones; roughly nine tenths are singletons and the top ten take around 1.3%. The sample consisted of peripheral blood, taken 28 days after the second AZD1222 dose. Source of these receptors: an adult who received the AZD1222 COVID-19 vaccine.

The V gene is TRBV30, the J gene TRBJ1-2; 10 bases are a match to TRBD1. This CDR3 is 14 amino acids long. J was trimmed by 5 bases and V by 1 base; bases with no gene match: 4. Germline assignment: CDR1 GTSNPN and CDR2 SVGIG (reference sequence). The CDR3 DNA reads as TGTGCCTGGAGTGGGGACAGGGGCCGGTATGGCTACACCTTC. Translated, it gives CAWSGDRGRYGYTF.

Of note for this clone: No conserved phenylalanine or tryptophan ends this CDR3, so it is likely a read error. The limits of the CDR3 on the DNA are not certain, so only TCRdb's listed CDR3 is given. The chain recombines TRBV28 with TRBJ1-2; the table assigns TRBD1, which was not confirmed against the DNA. Including both end residues, the CDR3 is 13 amino acids long. Germline CDR1 reads MDHEN; CDR2 reads SYDVKM. The CDR3 loop is CASSFPDRGLFWG.

The chain links TRBV30 to TRBJ1-5, with 8 bases lining up with TRBD1. This CDR3 contains 13 residues. Germline V gene lookup returns CDR1 GTSNPN and CDR2 SVGIG (reference sequence). The V and J ends lost 1 base and 6 bases, in that order; junction bases with no gene match: 2. The CDR3 DNA reads TGTGCCTGGAGTGCGGACAGGGTTCAGCCCCAGCATTTT. As protein: CAWSADRVQPQHF.

The gene calls are TRBV28 and TRBJ1-2; a weak D match, TRBD1 (6 bases). V was pared by 6 bases and J by 5 bases, with 13 bases between. Germline V gene lookup returns CDR1 MDHEN and CDR2 SYDVKM. This CDR3 contains 13 residues. CDR3 loop: CASRRSQGYGYTF. CDR3 in DNA: TGTGCCAGCAGGCGCTCCCAGGGGTATGGCTACACCTTC.

The chain has TRBV29-1 and TRBJ1-6, with 8 bases lining up with TRBD1. The J segment lost 5 bases and the V segment lost 5 bases, leaving 20 bases of the junction unmatched. The CDR3 has 19 amino acids. Per the germline V gene, CDR1 is SQVTM and CDR2 is ANQGSEA. The CDR3 protein is CSVPIPTILGQGNNSPLHF. CDR3 in DNA: TGCAGCGTTCCAATACCGACAATCTTAGGACAGGGCAATAATTCACCCCTCCACTTT.

The genes are TRBV28 and TRBJ1-4; D is unclear. The CDR3 is 14 amino acids. Germline lookup yields CDR1 MDHEN and CDR2 SYDVKM. Trimming removed 4 bases at V and 6 bases at J, with 12 bases between. The CDR3 spells CASSSGIWDEKLFF. The CDR3 nucleotides are TGTGCCAGCAGTTCCGGAATTTGGGATGAAAAACTGTTTTTT.

This chain connects TRBV7-3 to TRBJ1-5; 10 bases map to TRBD1. The J segment lost 1 base and the V segment lost 4 bases, leaving 10 bases of the junction unmatched. Germline CDR1 and CDR2: SGHTA and FQGTGA. The CDR3 extends over 18 amino acids. In nucleotides, the CDR3 is TGTGCCAGCAGCTCCACCCCCGGGACAGGGGACAGCAATCAGCCCCAGCATTTT. Translating gives CASSSTPGTGDSNQPQHF.

The chain couples TRBV9 to TRBJ2-3, with 7 nucleotides matching TRBD1. Germline V gene lookup returns CDR1 SGDLS and CDR2 YYNGEE. Unmatched junction bases numbered 6, after V lost 3 bases and J lost 2 bases. The CDR3 runs 15 residues. In DNA form, the CDR3 reads TGTGCCAGCAGCGAAGTAGGGGGCCCCACAGATACGCAGTATTTT. This translates into CASSEVGGPTDTQYF.

The genes are TRBV7-9 and TRBJ2-3; TRBD2 matches at 14 bases. Germline V lookup: CDR1 SEHNR, CDR2 FQNEAQ (reference sequence). The ends lost 4 bases at V and 9 bases at J; junction bases unmatched: 9. The CDR3 contains 16 residues. CDR3 coding DNA: TGTGCCAGCAGCTCGCAGACTAGCGGGGGGGCGGAAACGCAGTATTTT. It encodes CASSSQTSGGAETQYF.

CDR3 coding DNA: TGCGCCAGCAGCTTGGTAGCGGCTAGCTCCTACAATGAGCAGTTCTTC. This translates into CASSLVAASSYNEQFF. This chain uses TRBV5-1 with TRBJ2-1, with a possible D match to TRBD2 (6 bases). The CDR3 covers 16 residues. Trimming left V 0 bases short and J 0 bases short, with 10 bases between. CDR1 and CDR2 (germline): SGHRS, YFSETQ.

The gene calls are TRBV10-2 and TRBJ2-4; no reliable D call. Deletions cut 8 bases from V and 8 bases from J, with 13 bases between. This CDR3 comprises 12 residues. From germline, CDR1 is WSHSY and CDR2 SAAADI. The CDR3 bases are TGCGCCAGCGGGGAACCGGTTGACATTCAGTACTTC. The encoded protein is CASGEPVDIQYF.

The chain recombines TRBV15 with TRBJ1-3; perhaps TRBD1 as D (6 bases). The length of the CDR3 is 16 residues. Trimming shortened V by 5 bases and J by 1 base, and 15 bases separated the two germline ends. Germline CDR1 is LNHNV and CDR2 is YYDKDF (reference sequence). The CDR3 nucleotides read TGTGCCACCAGCCCTACCAACAGGGATTCTGGAAACACCATATATTTT. Translating gives CATSPTNRDSGNTIYF.

The chain has TRBV29-1 and TRBJ1-1; TRBD1 might be the D (5 bases). In germline, CDR1 is SQVTM, CDR2 ANQGSEA. Between the trimmed V and J ends, which lost 7 bases and 1 base, there was a span of 19 bases. The CDR3 has 15 residues. CDR3 coding DNA: TGCAGCGGCTCGCAGGGTCCCTTACCGAACACTGAAGCTTTCTTT. This sequence encodes CSGSQGPLPNTEAFF.

The chain is built from TRBV28 and TRBJ2-1; 13 nucleotides agree with TRBD2. The CDR3 runs 23 residues. Germline loops: CDR1 MDHEN, CDR2 SYDVKM. With 5 bases clipped from V and 0 bases from J, the junction kept 22 bases outside the gene matches. The CDR3 DNA sequence: TGTGCCAGCAGTCCCTTTAGGGACAGTCTGACTAGCGGGGGGCCCAGCTCCTACAATGAGCAGTTCTTC. Translation gives CASSPFRDSLTSGGPSSYNEQFF. Using reference TRBV28 and TRBJ2-1 for the parts outside the CDR3, the full variable domain is DVKVTQSSRYLVKRTGEKVFLECVQDMDHENMFWYRQDPGLGLRLIYFSYDVKMKEKGDIPEGYSVSREKKERFSLILESASTNQTSMYLCASSPFRDSLTSGGPSSYNEQFFGPGTRLTVL.

This clone appeared once. V is TRBV3-1 (or the pseudogene TRBV3-2) and J is TRBJ1-2; D not resolved. The CDR3 is 16 amino acids. The ends were cut back, 0 bases at V and 0 bases at J, with 11 bases in the middle. Germline V gene data show CDR1 as LGHDT and CDR2 as YNNKEL (reference sequence). The CDR3 spells CASSQDLSSPNYGYTF. The DNA of the CDR3 is TGTGCCAGCAGCCAAGATCTCAGCAGTCCTAACTATGGCTACACCTTC.

This chain connects TRBV19 to TRBJ2-5; the D is unclear. V was pared by 8 bases and J by 2 bases, with 9 bases between. The CDR3 runs 12 residues. Germline assignment: CDR1 LNHDA and CDR2 SQIVND (reference sequence). CDR3 sequence: CASSMGQETQYF. DNA for the CDR3: TGTGCCAGTTCCATGGGGCAAGAGACCCAGTACTTC.

This clone was picked up one time. V usage is TRBV28 and J usage is TRBJ2-5, with 9 bases matching TRBD1. The CDR3 has 13 amino acids. Germline CDR1 is MDHEN and CDR2 is SYDVKM. V trimming: 6 bases; J trimming: 5 bases; junction bases outside the gene matches: 4. As DNA, the CDR3 is TGTGCCAGCAGGTCCGACAGGGGGGAGACCCAGTACTTC. Amino acid sequence: CASRSDRGETQYF.

This clone was observed once. This sequence joins TRBV5-4 and TRBJ1-2; possible D gene TRBD1, 5 bases. V was trimmed by 3 bases and J by 3 bases, leaving 18 bases between them. Germline CDR1 is SGHNT and CDR2 is YYREEE (reference sequence). CDR3 size: 16 residues. CDR3 in amino acids: CASSYSKDTGYYGYTF. CDR3 DNA sequence: TGTGCCAGCAGCTACTCCAAAGACACAGGATACTATGGCTACACCTTC.